This TCR beta chain was retrieved from a study of T cells in Graves' hyperthyroidism and ophthalmopathy (dated by TCRdb to the late 2010s). With regard to the full study: Peripheral blood samples were taken at initial diagnosis, before any treatment was given. To identify TCR V-J signatures that set the groups apart, the researchers used a discovery cohort of 90 to 100 patients, made up of 40 to 45 with Graves' ophthalmopathy and about 55 with stable Graves' hyperthyroidism. Whether ophthalmopathy could be predicted prospectively was tested in an independent validation cohort made up of 18 hyperthyroidism patients plus 17 patients who later progressed to ophthalmopathy. The 100 discovery patients were randomly split 7:3 into training and test sets. The study also compared thyroid tissue and blood T-cell repertoires from about 6 Graves' hyperthyroidism patients. After blood sampling, hyperthyroidism patients were treated with methimazole at a starting dose of 30 mg daily, and ophthalmopathy patients were treated with high-dose intravenous methylprednisolone. The paper reports TCR Vbeta CDR3 sequencing of approximately 130 peripheral blood samples: under 45 ophthalmopathy, under 85 hyperthyroidism and 17 progressor patients. Points the paper makes about the study in general: Sample size was not statistically predetermined, and investigators were not blinded to group allocation. Most expanded thyroid clonotypes (frequency above 0.001) were also found in blood, which suggests that blood repertoires may mirror thyroid immune responses. In validation, progression to ophthalmopathy was predicted by the model with about 70% sensitivity and 72.22% specificity, a median of approximately 7.1 months before onset. Ophthalmopathy was separated from stable hyperthyroidism by a 13 V-J signature model, with around 88% sensitivity and 81% to 83% specificity obtained in cross-validation and 80%/75% obtained in testing.

CDR1 and CDR2, per the germline V gene, are SQVTM and ANQGSEA. The CDR3, from cysteine to phenylalanine, totals 13 residues. Only the CDR3 portion is preserved as DNA: 39 bases, with reading frame beginning at the first base. V and J are truncated by 4 bases and 4 bases respectively, leaving an intervening sequence of 14 bases. Ophthalmopathy patients had moderately to severely active disease, Clinical Activity Score of at least 3, NOSPECS grade of at least 4, and duration under 3 months. Any patient with an uncontrolled infection, another autoimmune disease, pregnancy or lactation was excluded. Diagnoses were established on the basis of clinical symptoms, serum thyroxine and TRAb, thyroid ultrasound, and orbital computed tomography. PBMCs were separated from over 9 ml of fresh peripheral blood using Ficoll-Paque density gradient centrifugation. Trizol reagent was used to extract total RNA, and RNA quality was then checked on an Agilent 2100 Bioanalyzer.

For this clonotype: Its antigen specificity is not known. No much larger clone is present one base from it, and per-base qualities are unavailable.

TCR beta CDR3 regions were amplified from RNA transcripts. A first-round RT-PCR of the TCR CDR3 used the HTBI primer set with the Qiagen OneStep RT-PCR kit. A second multiplex PCR round built the libraries, followed by size selection and purification. Libraries were sequenced paired-end with 100 bp reads on an Illumina HiSeq2000. The published analysis was carried out like this. SOAPnuke was used to process the raw data, with reads discarded if the reads contained adapters or uncalled bases, had a mean Phred below 15, or lacked an exact constant-primer or identifier match. COPE v1.2.5 was used to merge the high-quality paired reads, and each unique nucleotide sequence was defined as a clonotype. MiTCR v1.1 was used to align the clonotypes against IMGT TRBV, TRBD and TRBJ reference segments. The analysis included only V-J combinations with a frequency above 0.0001, which together covered 99% to 99.2% of the repertoires. A TCS score was defined as the ratio between F50 (clonal expansion) and ExV (chaos), using BLOSUM62-based TCRdist between CDR3 peptides within each V-J. Welch's t-statistics and random forest reduced fewer than 550 V-J features to some 14, which were used in a naive Bayes classifier (R e1071). TCRdb reprocessing: public reads trimmed at Q25 with fastp, clones called with MiXCR, in-frame beta chains kept. Identical CDR3 proteins give one entry, which carries the most common genes and DNA. The V and J calls were determined by TCRdb, not by the authors. In this sample the table shows around 600,000 distinct CDR3 sequences, about 14% of which occur a single time. The leading ten clones occupy approximately 13% of the sample.

The TCR sequence derives from a woman between 50 and 59 years old with Graves' ophthalmopathy. The chain employs TRBV29-1 and TRBJ2-7; no D gene is confidently identified. Sequencing was done on a sample of blood. The DNA is as follows: TGCAGCGTTGGGGCCCTAGGGATTTACGAGCAGTACTTC. Translated, this gives CSVGALGIYEQYF.